This T cell receptor beta chain was sequenced in a study of identical twins. Study findings and constraints: The study found excess low generation probability among twin-shared out-of-frame alpha sequences. Fewer insertions characterized abundant cord blood beta clonotypes, whereas memory repertoires showed none.

Among all donors, each was a healthy Caucasian. Note on this clonotype: As yet, its antigen is unknown.

Each CDR3 protein gets one entry after TCRdb re-called the 5' RACE reads with MiXCR. The sample consists of fewer than 650,000 distinct CDR3 sequences, about 7.1% of them appearing once. The same data also went into a second study, on yellow fever vaccine responses in identical twins.

The sequence came from a woman between 18 and 29 years old in good health. The source material was PBMCs.

The CDR3 DNA sequence: TGCGCCAGCAGCTTGGCCCGGGACAGCCTAGCCAAAAACATTCAGTACTTC. Its protein is CASSLARDSLAKNIQYF. The V call is TRBV5-1, the J call TRBJ2-4; TRBD1 aligns across 7 bases. Germline CDR1 and CDR2: SGHRS and YFSETQ. The CDR3 has 17 amino acids. The trim removed 0 bases at V and 0 bases at J, leaving 6 bases unmatched.